Shown below are 28 T cell receptor beta chains from a single sample sequenced in a study of CD8 T cells in ankylosing spondylitis. TCRdb fed the 5' RACE reads into MiXCR, producing one record per CDR3 protein. The sample records more than 95,000 distinct CDR3 sequences, over 6.5% being singletons. Sample: blood, either unsorted or a sorted T cell fraction (not recorded which). These receptors came from a male donor with ankylosing spondylitis or in good health (not recorded which).

This clonotype has just a few counts. The chain joins TRBV6-5 to TRBJ2-5; 7 bases are shared with TRBD2. Germline loops: CDR1 MNHEY, CDR2 SVGAGI. The CDR3 length is 16 residues. V was clipped by 4 bases and J by 3 bases; unmatched bases: 11. The CDR3 region is CASSSPHGGGKETQYF. The CDR3 nucleotides read TGTGCCAGCAGTTCGCCCCACGGGGGAGGGAAAGAGACCCAGTACTTC.

This clonotype was seen repeatedly, ten times or more. V and J are TRBV29-1 and TRBJ2-3, with D perhaps TRBD1 (5 bases). The CDR3 covers 11 residues. Trimming cost V 4 bases and J 14 bases, with 16 bases left between them. Germline V gene lookup returns CDR1 SQVTM and CDR2 ANQGSEA. The CDR3 here is CSVGNWLQAYF. CDR3 DNA: TGCAGCGTTGGGAACTGGCTACAGGCGTATTTT.

This clonotype was observed many times. The chain has TRBV5-1 and TRBJ1-5, with D maybe TRBD1 (5 bases). V was clipped by 1 base and J by 1 base, with 12 bases between them. This CDR3 comprises 16 residues. CDR1 SGHRS and CDR2 YFSETQ come from the germline V gene. The CDR3 DNA follows: TGCGCCAGCAGCTTGACAGGCCTAGGGAGCAATCAGCCCCAGCATTTT. Translating it yields CASSLTGLGSNQPQHF.

The table lists this clonotype with a few counts. This chain joins TRBV18 and TRBJ1-1, with D perhaps TRBD1 (5 bases). The CDR3 totals 15 residues. Trimming cost V 3 bases and J 7 bases, with 18 bases left between them. Germline lookup yields CDR1 KGHSH and CDR2 LQKENI. CDR3 sequence reads: CASSPPRGLRNEAFF. The CDR3 DNA reads as TGTGCCAGCTCACCCCCGAGGGGATTAAGAAATGAAGCTTTCTTT.

This clonotype has ten or more counts. The CDR3 reads CASSQDGSRSPEQFF. The CDR3, as DNA: TGTGCCAGCAGCCAAGACGGTAGCAGATCCCCTGAGCAGTTCTTC. This chain connects TRBV4-2 to TRBJ2-1; D unresolved. Germline V lookup: CDR1 LGHNA, CDR2 YNFKEQ. The CDR3 is made up of 15 amino acids. With 0 bases removed from V and 9 bases from J, the gap between germline ends came to 15 bases.

The chain employs TRBV10-3 and TRBJ2-5; 8 bases fit TRBD2. From germline, CDR1 is ENHRY and CDR2 SYGVKD. V lost 2 bases, J lost 7 bases, and 9 bases stayed unmatched. This CDR3 has 15 amino acids. Here the CDR3 DNA reads TGTGCCATCAGTGAGAGTGGCGGGAGGCACGGGACCCAGTACTTC. Its translation is CAISESGGRHGTQYF.

This clonotype has ten or more counts. This chain joins TRBV5-1 and TRBJ2-3; possible D gene TRBD1, 5 bases. CDR1 and CDR2 from the germline V gene are SGHRS and YFSETQ. CDR3 length equals 15 residues. Trimming pared 4 bases from V and 0 bases from J, leaving 12 bases between. The CDR3 region is CASSIRQPSTDTQYF. The CDR3 nucleotides are TGCGCCAGCAGCATCCGACAGCCGAGCACAGATACGCAGTATTTT.

The table lists this clonotype with many counts. The chain recombines TRBV20-1 with TRBJ2-1; possible D gene TRBD2, 6 bases. The length of the CDR3 is 14 residues. In germline, CDR1 is DFQATT, CDR2 SNEGSKA (reference sequence). Between the trimmed V and J ends, which lost 6 bases and 6 bases, there was a span of 18 bases. Written as DNA, the CDR3 is TGCAGTGCCCAGAGCGGGCGGATAAGCAATGAGCAGTTCTTC. Its translation is CSAQSGRISNEQFF.

This clonotype was recorded many times. The chain couples TRBV6-2 or TRBV6-3 to TRBJ2-2; no firm D call. The CDR3 spans 13 residues. Trimming stripped 4 bases from V and 6 bases from J, with 9 bases between. CDR1 MNHEY and CDR2 SVGEGT come from the germline V gene. CDR3 region: CASSFTAAGELFF. CDR3 in DNA: TGTGCCAGCAGTTTTACCGCCGCCGGGGAGCTGTTTTTT.

This clonotype was seen ten or more times. The rearrangement joins TRBV11-1 to TRBJ2-3; weak D call: TRBD2 (9 bases). The V gene's germline CDR1 is SGHAT and CDR2 FQDESV (reference sequence). The CDR3 is 19 amino acids. The ends were cut back, 1 base at V and 3 bases at J, with 23 bases in the middle. DNA for the CDR3: TGTGCCAGCAGCTTAGGACTAGCGGCCAACACAGGGGGAACAGATACGCAGTATTTT. Translation: CASSLGLAANTGGTDTQYF.

This clonotype was recorded many times. The V and J genes are TRBV5-1 and TRBJ2-3, with 10 bases fitting TRBD1. With V trimmed by 5 bases and J by 5 bases, 5 bases remained unmatched. CDR3 length equals 14 residues. Per germline, CDR1 SGHRS and CDR2 YFSETQ. CDR3 nucleotides: TGCGCCAGCAGTCCGACAGGGGGCGGAGATACGCAGTATTTT. Protein sequence: CASSPTGGGDTQYF.

This clonotype was detected many times. V and J are TRBV20-1 and TRBJ2-1; possible D gene TRBD2, 5 bases. The ends were cut back, 5 bases at V and 0 bases at J, with 11 bases in the middle. The germline V gene encodes CDR1 DFQATT and CDR2 SNEGSKA (reference sequence). The CDR3 spans 14 residues. The DNA of the CDR3 is TGCAGTGCTCGTGGGAGAGGCTCCTACAATGAGCAGTTCTTC. Protein sequence: CSARGRGSYNEQFF.

The V gene is TRBV5-1, the J gene TRBJ2-7; D uncertain. V lost 0 bases, J lost 0 bases, and 7 bases lay in between. Germline CDR1 reads SGHRS; CDR2 reads YFSETQ. CDR3 length: 14 amino acids. The DNA of the CDR3 is TGCGCCAGCAGCTTGGCCAGCTTCTCCTACGAGCAGTACTTC. Encoded protein: CASSLASFSYEQYF.

This clonotype was detected many times. The J gene is TRBJ2-7, the V gene TRBV27; unclear D gene. V was cut by 5 bases and J by 1 base, with 12 bases left in between. This CDR3 has 14 residues. CDR1 is MNHEY, CDR2 SMNVEV, per germline (reference sequence). DNA of the CDR3: TGTGCCAGCAGTCTCGGCACCCGGTCCTACGAGCAGTACTTC. Residues: CASSLGTRSYEQYF.

This clonotype was seen many times. The chain links TRBV15 to TRBJ2-3; D is unclear. Germline V CDR1 and CDR2: LNHNV, YYDKDF (reference sequence). The V gene lost 3 bases and the J gene lost 6 bases, with 10 bases spanning the gap. This CDR3 comprises 13 residues. Here the CDR3 DNA reads TGTGCCACCAGCAGTGGGGTTGGGGATACGCAGTATTTT. Its translation is CATSSGVGDTQYF.

This clonotype was picked up many times. The chain couples TRBV18 to TRBJ2-2, with 7 bases lining up with TRBD1. With V trimmed by 3 bases and J by 2 bases, 6 bases remained unmatched. The CDR3 contains 16 residues. Germline CDR1 is KGHSH and CDR2 is LQKENI. In DNA form, the CDR3 reads TGTGCCAGCTCACCCTTCGGGACAGAAAACACCGGGGAGCTGTTTTTT. It encodes CASSPFGTENTGELFF.

This clonotype appeared many times. The chain joins TRBV7-9 to TRBJ1-2, with a tentative D call TRBD1 (6 bases). Germline V lookup: CDR1 SEHNR, CDR2 FQNEAQ (reference sequence). V was pared by 5 bases and J by 1 base, with 14 bases between. This CDR3 has 15 amino acids. The CDR3 spells CASSQQGGGNYGYTF. The DNA of the CDR3 is TGTGCCAGCAGCCAACAGGGAGGGGGTAACTATGGCTACACCTTC.

This clonotype was counted a few times. At one end the junction does not follow the germline gene, possibly because of a read error. The J gene is TRBJ2-1, the V gene TRBV2, with D perhaps TRBD1 (6 bases). This CDR3 has 14 residues. CDR1 SNHLY and CDR2 FYNNEI come from the germline V gene. The CDR3 region has the DNA TGTGCCAGCAGTGAAACAGGGTTATACAGTGAGCAGTTCTTC. This encodes CASSETGLYSEQFF.

This clonotype was detected ten times or more. The rearrangement joins TRBV12-3 or TRBV12-4 to TRBJ2-2, with D uncertain. This CDR3 region has 14 residues. The V and J ends lost 7 bases and 1 base respectively, with 10 bases between them. In nucleotides, the CDR3 is TGTGCCAGCACTACGGGTTGGAACACCGGGGAGCTGTTTTTT. Amino acids: CASTTGWNTGELFF.

This clonotype was counted many times. This chain uses TRBV7-8 with TRBJ2-3; unclear D gene. The V end was cut by 5 bases, the J end by 2 bases, with 14 bases between. CDR3 length: 15 residues. Per germline, CDR1 SGHVS and CDR2 FQNEAQ. The DNA for the CDR3 is TGTGCCAGCAGCGGCGAATACCTCCCCACAGATACGCAGTATTTT. This sequence encodes CASSGEYLPTDTQYF.

This clonotype was recorded at least ten times. The rearrangement links TRBV12-3 or TRBV12-4 to TRBJ2-1, with D perhaps assigned TRBD1 or TRBD2 (5 bases each). V shed 5 bases and J shed 5 bases, with 13 bases lying between them. This CDR3 region has 14 residues. For the CDR3, the DNA is TGTGCCAGCAGTCCCCGGGACCTGCACAATGAGCAGTTCTTC. Its translation: CASSPRDLHNEQFF.

With regard to this clonotype: This may be a read error: a much more frequent sequence differs by one nucleotide. The chain uses TRBV14 and TRBJ2-7, with TRBD1 identical over 7 bases. The CDR3 covers 13 residues. The germline gives CDR1 SGHDN, CDR2 FVKESK. The CDR3 sequence is CVSRRQGIHEQYF. Written as DNA, the CDR3 is TGTGTCAGCAGGCGACAGGGTATACACGAGCAGTACTTC.

This clonotype appeared many times. V is TRBV20-1 and J is TRBJ2-5; no firm D call. Germline lookup yields CDR1 DFQATT and CDR2 SNEGSKA (reference sequence). The V and J ends lost 6 bases and 5 bases respectively, with 10 bases between them. The CDR3 runs to 11 residues. The CDR3 protein is CSALDVETQYF. The DNA of the CDR3 is TGCAGTGCGCTGGATGTGGAGACCCAGTACTTC.

The V gene is TRBV11-2, the J gene TRBJ2-5; D is unresolved. CDR1 and CDR2 (germline): SGHAT, FQNNGV. Deletions cut 1 base from V and 5 bases from J, with 5 bases between. The CDR3 consists of 12 residues. The CDR3 DNA reads TGTGCCAGCAGCTTAGGATTTGAGACCCAGTACTTC. This codes for CASSLGFETQYF.

This clonotype appeared many times. The gene calls are TRBV11-3 and TRBJ2-5; 9 positions agree with TRBD1. The CDR3 has 18 residues. Germline CDR1 is SGHNT and CDR2 is YENEEA. J was trimmed by 6 bases and V by 2 bases; bases with no gene match: 16. CDR3 protein: CASSLIWGGTGTSKTQYF. The CDR3 DNA reads as TGTGCCAGCAGCTTAATTTGGGGGGGGACAGGGACATCAAAGACCCAGTACTTC.

This clonotype was counted a few times. This may come from a read error, since a much larger clone is one base off. V usage is TRBV5-6 and J usage is TRBJ2-7; D is ambiguous. Trimming pared 5 bases from V and 7 bases from J, leaving 13 bases between. CDR1 is SGHDT, CDR2 YYEEEE, per germline. The CDR3 runs to 12 residues. The CDR3 region is CASSPLPGEQYF. The CDR3 DNA follows: TGTGCCAGCAGTCCCCTCCCTGGTGAGCAGTACTTC.

This clonotype was seen at least ten times. The chain is built from TRBV20-1 and TRBJ1-1, with D hard to call. Trimming cost V 0 bases and J 4 bases, with 15 bases left between them. The CDR3 sequence is 15 residues long. From germline, CDR1 is DFQATT and CDR2 SNEGSKA (reference sequence). The CDR3 spells CSARDPAGRVTEAFF. In nucleotides, the CDR3 is TGCAGTGCTAGAGATCCAGCAGGCCGGGTCACTGAAGCTTTCTTT.

This chain connects TRBV6-5 to TRBJ2-5; D call uncertain. Trimming took 1 base from V and 9 from J, leaving 6 bases between them. Germline V gene data show CDR1 as MNHEY and CDR2 as SVGAGI. This CDR3 has 11 amino acids. The CDR3 bases are TGTGCCAGCAGTTACTTACGAGCCCAGTACTTC. Its protein is CASSYLRAQYF.